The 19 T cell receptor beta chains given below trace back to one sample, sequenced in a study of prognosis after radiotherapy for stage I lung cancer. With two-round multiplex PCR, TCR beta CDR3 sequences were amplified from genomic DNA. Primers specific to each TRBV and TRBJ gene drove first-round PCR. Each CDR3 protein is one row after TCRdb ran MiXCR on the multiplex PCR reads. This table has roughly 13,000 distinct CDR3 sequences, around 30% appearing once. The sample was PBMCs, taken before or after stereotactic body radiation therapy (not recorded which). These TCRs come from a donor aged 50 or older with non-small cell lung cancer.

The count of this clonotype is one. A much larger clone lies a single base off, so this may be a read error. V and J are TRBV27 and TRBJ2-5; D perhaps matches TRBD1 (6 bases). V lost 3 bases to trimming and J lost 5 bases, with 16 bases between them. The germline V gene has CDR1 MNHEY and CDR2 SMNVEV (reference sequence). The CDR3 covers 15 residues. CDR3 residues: CASSFKGVDTETQYF. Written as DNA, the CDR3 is TGTGCCAGCAGTTTTAAGGGGGTCGATACGGAGACCCAGTACTTC.

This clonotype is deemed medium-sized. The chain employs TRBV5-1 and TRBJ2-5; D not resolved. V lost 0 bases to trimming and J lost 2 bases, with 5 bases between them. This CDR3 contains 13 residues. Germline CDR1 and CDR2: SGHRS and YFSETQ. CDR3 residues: CASSLGLQETQYF. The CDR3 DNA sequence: TGCGCCAGCAGCTTGGGACTTCAAGAGACCCAGTACTTC.

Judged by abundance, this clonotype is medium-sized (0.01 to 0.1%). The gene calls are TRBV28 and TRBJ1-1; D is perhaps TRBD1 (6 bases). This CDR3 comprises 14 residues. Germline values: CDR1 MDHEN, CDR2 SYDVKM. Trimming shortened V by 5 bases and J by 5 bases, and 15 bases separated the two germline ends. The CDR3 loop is CASSLPRGRTEAFF. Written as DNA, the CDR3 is TGTGCCAGCAGTCTCCCCAGGGGCAGGACTGAAGCTTTCTTT. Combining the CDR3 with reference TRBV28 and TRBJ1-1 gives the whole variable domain DVKVTQSSRYLVKRTGEKVFLECVQDMDHENMFWYRQDPGLGLRLIYFSYDVKMKEKGDIPEGYSVSREKKERFSLILESASTNQTSMYLCASSLPRGRTEAFFGQGTRLTVV.

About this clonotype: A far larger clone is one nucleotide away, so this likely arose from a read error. The CDR3 is CASSVVVGNEQFF. The CDR3 bases are TGTGCCAGCAGCGTAGTCGTGGGCAATGAGCAGTTCTTC. The rearrangement links TRBV9 to TRBJ2-5; no definite D call. The end of the DNA fits TRBJ2-1 better, so the J call may be wrong. Germline V gives CDR1 SGDLS, CDR2 YYNGEE. This CDR3 spans 13 amino acids.

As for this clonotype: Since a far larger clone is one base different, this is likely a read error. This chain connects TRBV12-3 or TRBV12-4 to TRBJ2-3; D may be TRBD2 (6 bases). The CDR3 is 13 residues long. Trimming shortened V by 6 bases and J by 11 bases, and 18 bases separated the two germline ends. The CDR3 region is CASSVDHGGGQYF. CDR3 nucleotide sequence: TGTGCCAGCAGCGTCGACCATGGGGGAGGGCAGTATTTT.

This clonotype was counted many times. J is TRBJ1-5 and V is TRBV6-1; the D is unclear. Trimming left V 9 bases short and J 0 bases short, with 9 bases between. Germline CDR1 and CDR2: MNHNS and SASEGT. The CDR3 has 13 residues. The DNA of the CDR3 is TGTGCCAGTATGTTCAATAGCAATCAGCCCCAGCATTTT. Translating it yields CASMFNSNQPQHF.

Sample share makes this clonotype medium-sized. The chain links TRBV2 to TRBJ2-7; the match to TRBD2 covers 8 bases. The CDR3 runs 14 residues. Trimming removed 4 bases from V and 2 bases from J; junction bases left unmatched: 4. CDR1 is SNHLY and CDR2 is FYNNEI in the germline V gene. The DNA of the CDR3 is TGTGCCAGCAGTGCCGCGGGAGGAACCTACGAGCAGTACTTC. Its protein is CASSAAGGTYEQYF.

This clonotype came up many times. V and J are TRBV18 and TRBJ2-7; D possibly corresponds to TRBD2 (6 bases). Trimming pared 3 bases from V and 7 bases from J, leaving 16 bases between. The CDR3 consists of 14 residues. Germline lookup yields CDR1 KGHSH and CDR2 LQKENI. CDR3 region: CASSPGGPQVEQYF. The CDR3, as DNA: TGTGCCAGCTCACCGGGGGGACCCCAAGTGGAGCAGTACTTC.

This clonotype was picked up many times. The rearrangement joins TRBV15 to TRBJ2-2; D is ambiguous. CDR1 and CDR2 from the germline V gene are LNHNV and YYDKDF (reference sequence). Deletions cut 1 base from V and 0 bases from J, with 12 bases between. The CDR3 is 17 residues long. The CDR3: CATSRVANFANTGELFF. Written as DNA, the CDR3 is TGTGCCACCAGCAGAGTGGCAAACTTCGCGAACACCGGGGAGCTGTTTTTT.

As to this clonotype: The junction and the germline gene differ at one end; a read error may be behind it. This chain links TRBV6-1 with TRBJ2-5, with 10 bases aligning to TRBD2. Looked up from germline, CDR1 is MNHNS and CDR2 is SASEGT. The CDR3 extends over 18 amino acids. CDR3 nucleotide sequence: TGTGCCAGGAGTGAGAAAACCATTAGCGGGAGGTGGGTAGAGACACAGTACTTC. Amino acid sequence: CARSEKTISGRWVETQYF.

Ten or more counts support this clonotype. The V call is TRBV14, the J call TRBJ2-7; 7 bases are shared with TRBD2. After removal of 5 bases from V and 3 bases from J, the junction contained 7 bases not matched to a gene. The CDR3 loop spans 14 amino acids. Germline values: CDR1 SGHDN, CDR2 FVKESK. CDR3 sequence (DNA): TGTGCCAGCAGCTTCTCCTGGGGGGGCTACGAGCAGTACTTC. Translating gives CASSFSWGGYEQYF.

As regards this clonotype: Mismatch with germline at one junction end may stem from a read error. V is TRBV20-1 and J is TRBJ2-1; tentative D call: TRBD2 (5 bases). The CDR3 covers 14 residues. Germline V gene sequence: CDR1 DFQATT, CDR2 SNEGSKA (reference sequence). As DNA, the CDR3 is TGCAGAGCTAACACTAGTTGGGGAAATAATGAGCAGTTCTTC. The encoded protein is CRANTSWGNNEQFF.

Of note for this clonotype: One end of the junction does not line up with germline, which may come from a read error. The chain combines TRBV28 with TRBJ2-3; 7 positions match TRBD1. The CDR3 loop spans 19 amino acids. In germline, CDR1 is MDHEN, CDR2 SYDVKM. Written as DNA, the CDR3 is TGTGCCAGCAGGGGAATCAGGGGGACCGGGAAGGGGAGCACAGATACGAAGTATTTT. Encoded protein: CASRGIRGTGKGSTDTKYF.

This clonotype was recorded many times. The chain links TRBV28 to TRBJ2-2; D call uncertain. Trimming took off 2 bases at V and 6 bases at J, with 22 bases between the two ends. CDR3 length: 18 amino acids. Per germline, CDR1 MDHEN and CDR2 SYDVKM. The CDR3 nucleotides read TGTGCCAGCAGTTTAAGTTCTAAACGTAAAGGTTACGCCGGGGAGCTGTTTTTT. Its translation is CASSLSSKRKGYAGELFF.

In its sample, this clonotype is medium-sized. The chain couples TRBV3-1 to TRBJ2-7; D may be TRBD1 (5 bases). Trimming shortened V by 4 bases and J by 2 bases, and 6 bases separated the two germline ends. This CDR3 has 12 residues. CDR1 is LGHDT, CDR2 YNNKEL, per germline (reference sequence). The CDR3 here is CASSLRAYEQYF. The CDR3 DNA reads TGTGCCAGCAGCCTCAGGGCCTACGAGCAGTACTTC.

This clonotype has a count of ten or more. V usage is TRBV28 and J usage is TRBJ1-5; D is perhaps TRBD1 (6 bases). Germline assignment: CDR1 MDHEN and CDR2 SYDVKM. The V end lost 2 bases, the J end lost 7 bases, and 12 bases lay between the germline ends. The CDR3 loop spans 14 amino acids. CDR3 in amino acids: CASSLPQGSQPQHF. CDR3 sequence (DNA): TGTGCCAGCAGTTTACCCCAGGGGTCCCAGCCCCAGCATTTT.

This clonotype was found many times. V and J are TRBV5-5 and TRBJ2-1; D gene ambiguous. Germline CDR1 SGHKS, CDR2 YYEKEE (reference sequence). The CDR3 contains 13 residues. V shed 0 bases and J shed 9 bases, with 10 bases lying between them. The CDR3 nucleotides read TGTGCCAGCAGCTTGGAGGCCCCGGGTGAGCAGTTCTTC. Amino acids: CASSLEAPGEQFF.

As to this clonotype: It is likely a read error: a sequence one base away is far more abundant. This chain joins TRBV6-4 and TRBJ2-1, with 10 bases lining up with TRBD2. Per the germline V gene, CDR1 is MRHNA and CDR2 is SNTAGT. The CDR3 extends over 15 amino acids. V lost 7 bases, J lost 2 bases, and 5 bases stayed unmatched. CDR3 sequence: CASILLAGTYNEQFF. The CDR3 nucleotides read TGTGCCAGCATTTTACTAGCGGGGACCTACAATGAGCAGTTCTTC.

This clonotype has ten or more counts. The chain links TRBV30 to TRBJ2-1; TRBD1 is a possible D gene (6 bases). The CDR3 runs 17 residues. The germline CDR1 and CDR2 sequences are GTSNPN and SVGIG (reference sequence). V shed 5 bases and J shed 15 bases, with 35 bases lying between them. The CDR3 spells CAWAAPLRGLERVVRFF. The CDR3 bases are TGTGCCTGGGCGGCCCCCCTCAGGGGATTAGAGAGGGTTGTTAGGTTCTTC.